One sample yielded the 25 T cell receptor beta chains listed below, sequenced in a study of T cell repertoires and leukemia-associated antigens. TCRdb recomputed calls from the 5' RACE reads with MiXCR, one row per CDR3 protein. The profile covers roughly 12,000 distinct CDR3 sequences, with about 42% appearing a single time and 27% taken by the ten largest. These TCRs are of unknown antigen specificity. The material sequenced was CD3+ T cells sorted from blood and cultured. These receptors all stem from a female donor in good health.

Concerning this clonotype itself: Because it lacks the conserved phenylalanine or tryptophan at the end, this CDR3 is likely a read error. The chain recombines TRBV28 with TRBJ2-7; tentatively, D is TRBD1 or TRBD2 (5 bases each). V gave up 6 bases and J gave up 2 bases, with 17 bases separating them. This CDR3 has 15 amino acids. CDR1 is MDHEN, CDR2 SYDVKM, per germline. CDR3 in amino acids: CASSPGQRSPYEQYL. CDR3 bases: TGTGCCAGCAGCCCGGGGCAGAGATCACCCTACGAGCAGTACCTC.

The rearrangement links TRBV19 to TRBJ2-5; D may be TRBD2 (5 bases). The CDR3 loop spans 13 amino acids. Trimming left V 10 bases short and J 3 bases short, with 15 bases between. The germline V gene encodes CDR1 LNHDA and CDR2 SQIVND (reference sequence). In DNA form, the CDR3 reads TGTGCCACCCGAGGTCCGGGAAAAGAGACCCAGTACTTC. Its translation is CATRGPGKETQYF.

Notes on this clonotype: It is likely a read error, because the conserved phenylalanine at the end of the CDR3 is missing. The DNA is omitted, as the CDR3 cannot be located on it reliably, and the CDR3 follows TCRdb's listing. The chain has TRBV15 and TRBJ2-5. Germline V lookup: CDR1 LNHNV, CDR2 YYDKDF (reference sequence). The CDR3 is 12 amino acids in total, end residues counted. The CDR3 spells CATSRDQEAEYV.

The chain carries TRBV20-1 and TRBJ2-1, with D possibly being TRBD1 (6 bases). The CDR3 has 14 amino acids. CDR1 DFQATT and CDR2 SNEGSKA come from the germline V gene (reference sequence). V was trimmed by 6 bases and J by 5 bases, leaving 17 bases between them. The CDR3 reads CSALPLDSDNEQFF. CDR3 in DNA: TGCAGTGCCCTCCCCCTGGACAGTGACAATGAGCAGTTCTTC.

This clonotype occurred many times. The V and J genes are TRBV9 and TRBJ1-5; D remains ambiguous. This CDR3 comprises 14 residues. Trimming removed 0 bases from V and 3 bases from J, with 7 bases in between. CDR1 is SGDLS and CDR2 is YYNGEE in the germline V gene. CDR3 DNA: TGTGCCAGCAGCGTAGGGACGAACAATCAGCCCCAGCATTTT. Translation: CASSVGTNNQPQHF.

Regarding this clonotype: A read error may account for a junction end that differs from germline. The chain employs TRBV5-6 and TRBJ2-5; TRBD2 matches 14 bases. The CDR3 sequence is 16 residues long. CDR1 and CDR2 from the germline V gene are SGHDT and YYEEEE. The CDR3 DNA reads TGTGCCAGCAGCCCTTGGACTAGCGGGAGGTCTTTGACCCGGTACTTC. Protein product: CASSPWTSGRSLTRYF.

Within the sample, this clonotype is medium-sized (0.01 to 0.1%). Here the CDR3 DNA reads TGTGCCAGCAGCTTAGCGGAAAACACTGAAGCTTTCTTT. Its translation is CASSLAENTEAFF. The chain employs TRBV7-9 and TRBJ1-1, with D hard to call. V was clipped by 0 bases and J by 2 bases, with 4 bases between them. CDR3 length: 13 amino acids. The V gene's germline CDR1 is SEHNR and CDR2 FQNEAQ (reference sequence).

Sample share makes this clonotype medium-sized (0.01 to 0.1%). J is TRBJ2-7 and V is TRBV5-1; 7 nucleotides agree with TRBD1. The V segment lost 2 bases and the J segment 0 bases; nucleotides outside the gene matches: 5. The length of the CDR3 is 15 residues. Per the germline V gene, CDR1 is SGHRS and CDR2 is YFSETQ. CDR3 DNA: TGCGCCAGCAGCTTCTGGACAGGACCCTCCTACGAGCAGTACTTC. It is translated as CASSFWTGPSYEQYF. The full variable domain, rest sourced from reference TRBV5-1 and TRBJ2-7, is KAGVTQTPRYLIKTRGQQVTLSCSPISGHRSVSWYQQTPGQGLQFLFEYFSETQRNKGNFPGRFSGRQFSNSRSEMNVSTLELGDSALYLCASSFWTGPSYEQYFGPGTRLTVT.

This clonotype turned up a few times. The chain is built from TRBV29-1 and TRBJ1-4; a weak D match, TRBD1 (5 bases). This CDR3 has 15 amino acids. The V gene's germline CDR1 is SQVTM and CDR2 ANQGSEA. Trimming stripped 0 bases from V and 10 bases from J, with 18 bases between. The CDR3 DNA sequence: TGCAGCGTTGAAGATCGGAGACAGCATGAAGGAAAACTGTTTTTT. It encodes CSVEDRRQHEGKLFF. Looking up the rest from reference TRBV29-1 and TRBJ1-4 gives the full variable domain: SAVISQKPSRDICQRGTSLTIQCQVDSQVTMMFWYRQQPGQSLTLIATANQGSEATYESGFVIDKFPISRPNLTFSTLTVSNMSPEDSSIYLCSVEDRRQHEGKLFFGSGTQLSVL.

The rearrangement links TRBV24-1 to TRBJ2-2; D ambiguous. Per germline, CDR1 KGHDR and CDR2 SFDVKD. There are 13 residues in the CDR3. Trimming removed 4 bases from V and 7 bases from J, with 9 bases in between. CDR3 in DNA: TGTGCCACCAGTGAACTAACCGGCGGGGAGCTGTTTTTT. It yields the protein CATSELTGGELFF.

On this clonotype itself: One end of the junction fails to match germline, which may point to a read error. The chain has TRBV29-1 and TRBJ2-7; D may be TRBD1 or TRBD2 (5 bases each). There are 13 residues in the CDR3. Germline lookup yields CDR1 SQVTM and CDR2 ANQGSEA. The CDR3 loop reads CRVGRDGLGQQYF. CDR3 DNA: TGCCGCGTTGGTAGGGACGGGTTAGGACAACAGTACTTC.

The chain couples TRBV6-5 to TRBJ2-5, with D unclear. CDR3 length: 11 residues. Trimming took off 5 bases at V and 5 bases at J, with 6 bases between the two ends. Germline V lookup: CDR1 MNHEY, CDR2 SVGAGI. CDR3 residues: CASSPLETQYF. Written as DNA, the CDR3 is TGTGCCAGCAGTCCCCTCGAGACCCAGTACTTC.

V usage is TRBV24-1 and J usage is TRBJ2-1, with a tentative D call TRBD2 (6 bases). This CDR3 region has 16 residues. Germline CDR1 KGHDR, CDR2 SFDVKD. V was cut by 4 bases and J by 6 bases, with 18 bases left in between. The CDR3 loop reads CATSDPGGGVINEQFF. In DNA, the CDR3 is TGTGCCACCAGTGACCCTGGAGGAGGGGTCATCAATGAGCAGTTCTTC.

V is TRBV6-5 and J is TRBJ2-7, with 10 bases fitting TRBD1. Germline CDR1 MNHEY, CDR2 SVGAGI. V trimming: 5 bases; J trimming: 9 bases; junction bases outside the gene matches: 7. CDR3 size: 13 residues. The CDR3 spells CASSPGQGFRQYF. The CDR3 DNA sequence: TGTGCCAGCAGTCCGGGACAGGGGTTCCGGCAGTACTTC.

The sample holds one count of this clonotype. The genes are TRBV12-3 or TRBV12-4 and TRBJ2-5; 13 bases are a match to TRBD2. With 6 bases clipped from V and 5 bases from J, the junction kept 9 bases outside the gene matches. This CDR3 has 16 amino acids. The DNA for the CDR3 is TGTGCCAGCAGGCTACTAGCGGGAGGGCCTCATGAGACCCAGTACTTC. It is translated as CASRLLAGGPHETQYF.

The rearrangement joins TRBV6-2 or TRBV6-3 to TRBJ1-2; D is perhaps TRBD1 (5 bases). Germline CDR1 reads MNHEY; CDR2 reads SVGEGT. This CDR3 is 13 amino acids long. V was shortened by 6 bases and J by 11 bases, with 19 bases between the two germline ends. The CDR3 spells CASSQPLDSRYTF. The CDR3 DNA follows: TGTGCCAGCAGCCAACCGCTTGACAGCCGGTACACCTTC.

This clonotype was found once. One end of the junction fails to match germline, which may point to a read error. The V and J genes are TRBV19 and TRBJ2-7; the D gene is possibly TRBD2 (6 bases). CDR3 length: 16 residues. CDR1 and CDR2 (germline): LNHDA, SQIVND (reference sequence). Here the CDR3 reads CGSSSNGAGVFYEQYF. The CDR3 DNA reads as TGTGGCAGTAGTTCCAACGGAGCGGGCGTCTTCTACGAGCAGTACTTC.

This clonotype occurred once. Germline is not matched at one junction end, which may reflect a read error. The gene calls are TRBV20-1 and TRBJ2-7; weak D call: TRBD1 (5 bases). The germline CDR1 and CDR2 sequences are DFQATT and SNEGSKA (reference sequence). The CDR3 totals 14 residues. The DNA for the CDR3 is TGCAGTGCTATCTTCGGACACCTCCCCTACGGGCAGTACTTC. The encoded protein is CSAIFGHLPYGQYF.

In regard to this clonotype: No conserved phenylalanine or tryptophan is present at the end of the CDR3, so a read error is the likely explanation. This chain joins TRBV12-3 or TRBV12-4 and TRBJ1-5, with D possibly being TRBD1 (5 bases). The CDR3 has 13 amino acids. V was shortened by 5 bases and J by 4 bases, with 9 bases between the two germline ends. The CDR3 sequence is CASSPRENQPQHL. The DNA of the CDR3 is TGTGCCAGCAGTCCCAGGGAGAATCAGCCCCAGCATCTT.

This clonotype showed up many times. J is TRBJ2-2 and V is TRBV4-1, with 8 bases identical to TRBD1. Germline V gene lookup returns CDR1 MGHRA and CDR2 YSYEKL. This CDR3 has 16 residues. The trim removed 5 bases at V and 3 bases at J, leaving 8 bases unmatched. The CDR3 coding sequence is TGCGCCAGCAGCAAACCGGGACAGGATGACACCGGGGAGCTGTTTTTT. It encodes CASSKPGQDDTGELFF.

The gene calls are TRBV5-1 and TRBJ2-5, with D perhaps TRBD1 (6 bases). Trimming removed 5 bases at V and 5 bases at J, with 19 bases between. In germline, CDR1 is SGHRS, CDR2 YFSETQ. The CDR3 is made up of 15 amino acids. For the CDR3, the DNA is TGCGCCAGCAGTAAACAGGGTCGCGCCGAGGAGACCCAGTACTTC. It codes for CASSKQGRAEETQYF.

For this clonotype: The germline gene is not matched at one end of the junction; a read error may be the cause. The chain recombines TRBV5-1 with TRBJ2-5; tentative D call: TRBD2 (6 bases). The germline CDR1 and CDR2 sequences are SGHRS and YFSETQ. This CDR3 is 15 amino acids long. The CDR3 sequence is CAGRWGVGDEETQYF. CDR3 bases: TGCGCCGGCAGGTGGGGGGTAGGCGATGAAGAGACCCAGTACTTC.

CDR3 sequence: CSASEYGGQYF. CDR3 DNA: TGCAGTGCTAGCGAGTACGGGGGGCAGTACTTC. V usage is TRBV20-1 and J usage is TRBJ2-7, with D maybe TRBD2 (6 bases). The CDR3 is 11 residues long. CDR1 DFQATT and CDR2 SNEGSKA come from the germline V gene (reference sequence). Trimming took off 3 bases at V and 9 bases at J, with 12 bases between the two ends.

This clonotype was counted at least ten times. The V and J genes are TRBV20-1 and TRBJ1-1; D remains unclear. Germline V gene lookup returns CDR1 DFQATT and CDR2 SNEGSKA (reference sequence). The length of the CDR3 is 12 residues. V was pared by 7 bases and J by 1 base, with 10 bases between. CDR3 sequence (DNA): TGCAGTGTATTTGGTGGGAACACTGAAGCTTTCTTT. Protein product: CSVFGGNTEAFF.

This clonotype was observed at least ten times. The CDR3 protein is CAWSGRADNSPLHF. CDR3 coding DNA: TGTGCCTGGAGTGGCAGGGCCGATAATTCACCCCTCCACTTT. J is TRBJ1-6 and V is TRBV30, with a weak D call TRBD1 (5 bases). The ends were cut back, 1 base at V and 5 bases at J, with 9 bases in the middle. CDR1 and CDR2 from the germline V gene are GTSNPN and SVGIG (reference sequence). The CDR3 sequence is 14 residues long.